These 6 T cell receptor beta chains were sequenced from one sample in a study of graft-versus-host responses after intestinal transplantation. Assay: immunoSEQ multiplex PCR; the TCRdb copy retains only in-frame clones and omits some. Of about 29,000 clones in the sample, about 85% were seen once. The sample was PBMCs, taken 450 to 480 days after intestinal transplantation. The receptors originated from a human patient who received an intestinal transplant, so some T cells may come from the graft donor.

The chain links TRBV5-1 to TRBJ1-5; possibly TRBD1 for D (6 bases). The V end lost 4 bases, the J end lost 4 bases, and 15 bases lay between the germline ends. The CDR3 has 15 residues. CDR1 SGHRS and CDR2 YFSETQ come from the germline V gene. DNA of the CDR3: TGCGCCAGCAGCCCTGGGGGGCGCCAAAATCAGCCCCAGCATTTT. Its protein is CASSPGGRQNQPQHF.

A few counts support this clone. The gene calls are TRBV7-1 and TRBJ2-1; 10 bases align to TRBD2. TRBV7-1 is designated an ORF whose function remains uncertain. V shed 4 bases and J 7 bases; nucleotides not matched to a gene: 7. CDR3 length: 15 residues. The DNA of the CDR3 is TGTGCCAGCAGCTTCATGTATAGCGGGAGGAATGAGCAGTTCTTC. The encoded protein is CASSFMYSGRNEQFF.

This chain joins TRBV6-5 and TRBJ1-1; D might be TRBD1 (6 bases). CDR3 length equals 13 residues. Between the trimmed V and J ends, which lost 5 bases and 1 base, there was a span of 8 bases. CDR1 is MNHEY, CDR2 SVGAGI, per germline. The chain's CDR3 is CASSPQGNTEAFF. Written as DNA, the CDR3 is TGTGCCAGCAGTCCACAGGGGAACACTGAAGCTTTCTTT.

The chain has TRBV19 and TRBJ2-1; D not certain. The V end lost 3 bases, the J end lost 10 bases, and 7 bases lay between the germline ends. The CDR3 runs 11 residues. The V gene's germline CDR1 is LNHDA and CDR2 SQIVND (reference sequence). CDR3 amino acids: CASSIDREQFF. The CDR3 region has the DNA TGTGCCAGTAGTATCGATAGAGAGCAGTTCTTC.

The chain employs TRBV6-8 and TRBJ2-7, with TRBD1 matching 11 bases. Losses at the gene ends were 7 bases for V and 6 bases for J; bases not matched to a gene: 11. CDR1 is MNHGY and CDR2 is SAAAGT in the germline V gene. CDR3 length equals 15 residues. CDR3 in amino acids: CASTQTGTGGCEQYF. Written as DNA, the CDR3 is TGTGCCAGCACACAGACCGGGACAGGGGGTTGCGAGCAGTACTTC.

The genes are TRBV19 and TRBJ2-3, with 8 bases that match TRBD2. The CDR3 spans 15 residues. Germline V gene lookup returns CDR1 LNHDA and CDR2 SQIVND (reference sequence). Germline trimming cut 5 bases from V and 6 bases from J; bases unmatched to any gene: 10. The CDR3 region has the DNA TGTGCCAGTAGTCCTCGGGGGGGCTATGAGGATACGCAGTATTTT. Protein: CASSPRGGYEDTQYF.